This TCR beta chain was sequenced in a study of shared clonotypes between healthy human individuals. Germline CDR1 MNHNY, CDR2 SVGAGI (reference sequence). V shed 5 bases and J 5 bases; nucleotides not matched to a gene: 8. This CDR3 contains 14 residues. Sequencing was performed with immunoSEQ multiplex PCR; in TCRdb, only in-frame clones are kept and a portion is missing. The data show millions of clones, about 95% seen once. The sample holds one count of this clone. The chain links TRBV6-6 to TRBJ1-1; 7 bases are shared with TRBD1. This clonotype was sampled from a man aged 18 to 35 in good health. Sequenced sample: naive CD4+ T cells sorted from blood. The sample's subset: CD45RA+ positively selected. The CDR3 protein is CASSRRTGETEAFF. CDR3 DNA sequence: TGTGCCAGCAGTAGAAGAACAGGGGAGACTGAAGCTTTCTTT.